Below, 7 T cell receptor beta chains from the same sample are listed, as sequenced in a study of siplizumab effects on memory and regulatory T cells. Profiled with immunoSEQ multiplex PCR; TCRdb holds only in-frame clones, not every one. The data contain fewer than 130,000 clones, 80% to 95% of them singletons. The sequencing sample was made of CD4+ T cells sorted from blood. The receptors shown here come from a human donor in good health.

The rearrangement uses TRBV19 and TRBJ2-7, with D possibly matching TRBD1 (5 bases). Looked up from germline, CDR1 is LNHDA and CDR2 is SQIVND (reference sequence). CDR3 length: 14 residues. Trimming took off 4 bases at V and 0 bases at J, with 10 bases between the two ends. CDR3 protein: CASSTQGSSYEQYF. CDR3 coding DNA: TGTGCCAGTAGTACGCAGGGTAGCTCCTACGAGCAGTACTTC.

V and J are TRBV7-2 and TRBJ2-2, with D perhaps TRBD1 (6 bases). The CDR3 runs to 14 residues. Germline CDR1 is SGHTA and CDR2 is FQGNSA. V was clipped by 1 base and J by 6 bases, with 9 bases between them. CDR3 region: CASSLVPGAGELFF. The CDR3 DNA reads as TGTGCCAGCAGCTTAGTTCCAGGGGCCGGGGAGCTGTTTTTT.

The genes are TRBV29-1 and TRBJ1-1; D remains unclear. Germline CDR1 and CDR2: SQVTM and ANQGSEA. V was shortened by 6 bases and J by 1 base, with 6 bases between the two germline ends. The CDR3 runs 11 residues. The chain's CDR3 is CSVVGNTEAFF. The CDR3 DNA reads as TGCAGCGTCGTCGGGAACACTGAAGCTTTCTTT.

The rearrangement uses TRBV13 and TRBJ2-2, with 8 bases that match TRBD1. Germline-derived CDR1 and CDR2 are PRHDT and FYEKMQ (reference sequence). The CDR3 runs 15 residues. The V gene end was trimmed by 4 bases and the J gene end by 4 bases; junction bases not matched to a gene: 5. CDR3 in DNA: TGTGCCAGCAGCTCAGGACAGGGTAGCACCGGGGAGCTGTTTTTT. Its protein is CASSSGQGSTGELFF.

The rearrangement links TRBV7-6 to TRBJ2-2; a possible D gene is TRBD2 (7 bases). Germline CDR1 reads SGHVS; CDR2 reads FNYEAQ. This CDR3 spans 15 amino acids. V gave up 5 bases and J gave up 4 bases, with 14 bases separating them. The CDR3 DNA reads TGTGCCAGCAGCCCTAGGGGGGGGAGCACCGGGGAGCTGTTTTTT. This translates into CASSPRGGSTGELFF. Full variable domain (outside the CDR3, taken from reference TRBV7-6 and TRBJ2-2): GAGVSQSPRYKVTKRGQDVALRCDPISGHVSLYWYRQALGQGPEFLTYFNYEAQQDKSGLPNDRFSAERPEGSISTLTIQRTEQRDSAMYRCASSPRGGSTGELFFGEGSRLTVL.

This clone has a single count. The rearrangement joins TRBV15 to TRBJ1-4, with 9 bases aligning to TRBD1. V shed 5 bases, J shed 1 base, and the junction held 8 bases outside the gene matches. The CDR3 runs to 17 residues. CDR1 is LNHNV and CDR2 is YYDKDF in the germline V gene (reference sequence). CDR3 DNA: TGTGCCACCAGCGGGGGTCTGACAGGGGGAACTAATGAAAAACTGTTTTTT. It translates to CATSGGLTGGTNEKLFF.

The chain is built from TRBV5-8 and TRBJ2-7, with 13 nucleotides matching TRBD2. The V gene's germline CDR1 is SGHTS and CDR2 YDEGEE. This CDR3 spans 17 amino acids. V shed 4 bases, J shed 2 bases, and the junction held 9 bases outside the gene matches. The CDR3 DNA reads TGTGCCAGCAGCCACGGGGGAGGGACTAGCGGGACCTACGAGCAGTACTTC. As protein: CASSHGGGTSGTYEQYF.